This T cell receptor beta chain originates from a study of T cell repertoires in cytomegalovirus infection. Study-level information: It was recently identified HLA-C-restricted and well-studied HLA-B-restricted CMV epitopes that the study used. Public TCR beta signature analysis indicated the presence of both CMV infection and matching HLA type. Study conclusions and caveats: HLA-C-restricted TCR beta clonotypes specific for CMV led the ex vivo response. The study identified carriers of CMV plus the relevant HLA from cumulative public TCR beta family frequency.

CDR1 is MNHNS and CDR2 is SASEGT in the germline V gene. This CDR3 contains 15 residues. Trimming took off 5 bases at V and 2 bases at J, with 13 bases between the two ends. With respect to this clonotype: The antigen remains unidentified.

MiXCR, applied by TCRdb to the reads, yields one record per CDR3 protein. Counted here are roughly 500,000 distinct CDR3 sequences, 25% to 35% occurring once; the ten biggest clones make up 17%. This specimen was cultured PBMCs, taken from culture after CMV antigen stimulation. This TCR came from a human donor in good health (CMV status not recorded). Some clones in this sample may be carry-over from other donors' samples. V gene TRBV6-1 combines with J gene TRBJ1-3, with D possibly TRBD1 on 6 matching bases. The CDR3 coding sequence is TGTGCCAGCAGTCGCCCGGAGGGGGCTGGAAACACCATATATTTT. This codes for CASSRPEGAGNTIYF.